The clone carrying this TCR beta chain was seen a single time. The antigen is not known. The data are from a study of shared clonotypes between healthy human individuals. Losses at the gene ends were 5 bases for V and 7 bases for J; bases not matched to a gene: 7. The CDR3 totals 13 residues. Germline V gives CDR1 MNHNS, CDR2 SASEGT. CD45RO-negative, CCR7-positively selected cells formed the naive CD8 fraction, excluding terminally differentiated effector memory CD45RA+ cells. Overall study results and limits: Unshared clonotypes carried lower generation probabilities than those common to all four donors.

Researchers divided each subset's genomic DNA evenly across several immunoSEQ plates. Here immunoSEQ multiplex PCR was the method, and the copy in TCRdb shows in-frame clones only, minus some. The data contain approximately 840,000 clones, 96% of them singletons. The chain joins TRBV6-1 to TRBJ1-2; TRBD1 matches at 7 bases. The sequence came from a young man in good health. Sequencing was done on a sample of naive CD8+ T cells sorted from blood. The CDR3 DNA reads as TGTGCCAGCAGTCTAACAGGGGCGAGTGGCTACACCTTC. This codes for CASSLTGASGYTF.